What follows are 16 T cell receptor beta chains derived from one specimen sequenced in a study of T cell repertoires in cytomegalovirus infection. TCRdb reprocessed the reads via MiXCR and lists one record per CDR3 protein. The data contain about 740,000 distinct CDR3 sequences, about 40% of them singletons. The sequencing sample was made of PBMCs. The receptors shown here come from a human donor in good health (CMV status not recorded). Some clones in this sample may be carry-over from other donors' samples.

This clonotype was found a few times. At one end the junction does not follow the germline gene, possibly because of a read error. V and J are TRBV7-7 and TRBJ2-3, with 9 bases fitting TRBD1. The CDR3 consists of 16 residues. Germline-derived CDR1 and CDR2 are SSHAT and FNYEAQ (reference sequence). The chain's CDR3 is CASSKPGQGTADTQYF. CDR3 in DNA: TGTGCTAGCAGCAAACCGGGACAGGGTACAGCAGATACGCAGTATTTT.

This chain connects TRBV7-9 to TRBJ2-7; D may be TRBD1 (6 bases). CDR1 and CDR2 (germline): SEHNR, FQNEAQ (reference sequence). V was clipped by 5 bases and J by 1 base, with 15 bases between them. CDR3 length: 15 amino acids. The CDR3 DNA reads TGTGCCAGCAGCACCCTGGACAGATTATCCTACGAGCAGTACTTC. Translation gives CASSTLDRLSYEQYF.

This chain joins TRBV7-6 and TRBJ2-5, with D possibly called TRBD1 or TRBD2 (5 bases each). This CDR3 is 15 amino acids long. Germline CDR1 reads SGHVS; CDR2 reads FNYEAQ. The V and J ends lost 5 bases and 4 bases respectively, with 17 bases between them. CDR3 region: CASSEGSLAPETQYF. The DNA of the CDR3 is TGTGCCAGCAGCGAGGGGAGCCTAGCCCCAGAGACCCAGTACTTC.

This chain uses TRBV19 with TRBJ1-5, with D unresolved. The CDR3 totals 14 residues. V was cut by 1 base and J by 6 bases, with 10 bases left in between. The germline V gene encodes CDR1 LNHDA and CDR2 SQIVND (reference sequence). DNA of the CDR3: TGTGCCAGTAGTATAGTTGCGGGCACTCAGCCCCAGCATTTT. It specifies CASSIVAGTQPQHF.

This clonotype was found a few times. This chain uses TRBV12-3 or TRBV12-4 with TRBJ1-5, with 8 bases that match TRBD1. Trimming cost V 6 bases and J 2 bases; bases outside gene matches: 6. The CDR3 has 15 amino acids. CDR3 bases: TGTGCCAGCAGCGCTGGACAGGGTCGCAATCAGCCCCAGCATTTT. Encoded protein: CASSAGQGRNQPQHF.

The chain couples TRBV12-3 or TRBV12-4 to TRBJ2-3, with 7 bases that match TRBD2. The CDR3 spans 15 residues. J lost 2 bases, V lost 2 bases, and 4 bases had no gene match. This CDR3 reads CASSLYTSDTDTQYF. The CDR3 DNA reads TGTGCCAGCAGTTTATATACTAGCGACACAGATACGCAGTATTTT.

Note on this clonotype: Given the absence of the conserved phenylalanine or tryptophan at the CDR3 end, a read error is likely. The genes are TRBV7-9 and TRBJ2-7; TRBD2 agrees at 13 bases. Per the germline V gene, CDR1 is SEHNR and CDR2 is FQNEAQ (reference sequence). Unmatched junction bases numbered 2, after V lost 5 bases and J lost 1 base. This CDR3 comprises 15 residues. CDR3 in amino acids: CASSAGLAGSYEQYL. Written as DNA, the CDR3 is TGTGCCAGCAGCGCGGGACTAGCGGGATCCTACGAGCAGTACCTC.

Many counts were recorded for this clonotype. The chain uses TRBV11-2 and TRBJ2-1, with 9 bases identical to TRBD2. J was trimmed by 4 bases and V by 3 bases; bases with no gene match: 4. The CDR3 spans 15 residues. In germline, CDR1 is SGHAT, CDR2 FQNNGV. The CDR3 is CASSFSGGGYNEQFF. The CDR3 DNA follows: TGTGCCAGCAGCTTTAGCGGGGGCGGGTACAATGAGCAGTTCTTC.

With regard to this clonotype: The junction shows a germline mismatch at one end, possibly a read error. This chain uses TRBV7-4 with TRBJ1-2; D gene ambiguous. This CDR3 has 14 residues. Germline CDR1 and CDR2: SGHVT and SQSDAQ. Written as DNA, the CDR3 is TGTGCCAGCAGCATAGCGGCAGGCAACTATGTCTACCCCTTC. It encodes CASSIAAGNYVYPF.

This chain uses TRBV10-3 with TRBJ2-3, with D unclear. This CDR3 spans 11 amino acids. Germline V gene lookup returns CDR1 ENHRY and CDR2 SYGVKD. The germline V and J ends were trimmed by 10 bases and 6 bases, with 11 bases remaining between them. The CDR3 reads CATRVRDTQYF. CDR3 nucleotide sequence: TGTGCCACCCGTGTAAGGGATACGCAGTATTTT.

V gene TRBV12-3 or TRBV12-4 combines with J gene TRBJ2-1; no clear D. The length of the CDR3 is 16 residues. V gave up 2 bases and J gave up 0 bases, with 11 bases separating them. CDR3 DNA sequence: TGTGCCAGCAGTTTATCAAGCCTAAGCTCCTACAATGAGCAGTTCTTC. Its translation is CASSLSSLSSYNEQFF.

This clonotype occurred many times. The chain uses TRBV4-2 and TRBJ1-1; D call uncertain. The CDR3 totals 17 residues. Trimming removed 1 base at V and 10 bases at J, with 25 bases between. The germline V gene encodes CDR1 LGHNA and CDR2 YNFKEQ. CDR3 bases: TGTGCCAGCAGCCAAGTAAGATCGGAGGATAGGGCGTTGGTAGCTTTCTTT. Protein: CASSQVRSEDRALVAFF.

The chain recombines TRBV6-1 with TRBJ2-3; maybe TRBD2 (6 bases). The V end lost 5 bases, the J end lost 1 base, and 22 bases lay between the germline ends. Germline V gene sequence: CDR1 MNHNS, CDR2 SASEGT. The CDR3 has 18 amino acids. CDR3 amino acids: CASSLDPGDPKRTDTQYF. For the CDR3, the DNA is TGTGCCAGCAGTTTAGATCCGGGGGACCCCAAACGCACAGATACGCAGTATTTT.

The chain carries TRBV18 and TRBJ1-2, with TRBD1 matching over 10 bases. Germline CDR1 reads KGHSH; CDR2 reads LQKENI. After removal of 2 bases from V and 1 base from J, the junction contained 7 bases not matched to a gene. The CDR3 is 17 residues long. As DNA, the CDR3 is TGTGCCAGCTCACCATCGGGACAGGGGACTATTAACTATGGCTACACCTTC. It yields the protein CASSPSGQGTINYGYTF.

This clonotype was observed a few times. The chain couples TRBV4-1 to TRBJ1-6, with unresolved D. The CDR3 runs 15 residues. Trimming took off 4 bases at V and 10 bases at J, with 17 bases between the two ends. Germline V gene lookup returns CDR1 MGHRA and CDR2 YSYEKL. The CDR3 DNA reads TGCGCCAGCAGCCTACTAACGATCTCTGGGTCACCCCTCCACTTT. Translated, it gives CASSLLTISGSPLHF.

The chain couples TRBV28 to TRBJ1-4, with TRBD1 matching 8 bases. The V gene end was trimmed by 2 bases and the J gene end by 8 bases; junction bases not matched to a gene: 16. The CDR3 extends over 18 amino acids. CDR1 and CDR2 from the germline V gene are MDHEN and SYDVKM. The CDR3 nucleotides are TGTGCCAGCAGTTTAGTAGGGCAGGGGGCTAGGCTAGAAGAAAAACTGTTTTTT. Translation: CASSLVGQGARLEEKLFF. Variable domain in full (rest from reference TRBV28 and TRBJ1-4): DVKVTQSSRYLVKRTGEKVFLECVQDMDHENMFWYRQDPGLGLRLIYFSYDVKMKEKGDIPEGYSVSREKKERFSLILESASTNQTSMYLCASSLVGQGARLEEKLFFGSGTQLSVL.